This T cell receptor beta chain was captured in a study of vaccination and CD4 T cells after COVID-19. In the study overall: After nasal swab PCR-confirmed SARS-CoV-2, under 10 convalescents had mild disease and one severe. Investigators stimulated cells with overlapping spike peptides drawn from SARS-CoV-2, HCoV-NL63, HCoV-OC43 and HCoV-229E.

The Oncomine TCR Beta short-read assay was applied to DNA of cultured CD4+ T cells. Each CDR3 protein is one row after TCRdb ran MiXCR on the PCR reads. The sample consists of more than 10,000 distinct CDR3 sequences, roughly three quarters of them appearing once. Study-wide findings and caveats: Convalescent patients had a median around 86% of reactive clones appearing only post-vaccination.

Details on this clonotype: What it binds is unknown. The junction and the germline gene differ at one end; a read error may be behind it.

Treatment of the sample: roughly 10-day PBMC culture with coronavirus spike peptide pools or control peptides (ViraFEST assay). PBMC cultures, at roughly 2.2 million cells per well, received roughly 10 IU/ml IL-2 and about 9.3 ug/ml peptide pools. The germline V gene encodes CDR1 LGHNA and CDR2 YSLEER. This CDR3 is built from 15 residues. The gene calls are TRBV4-3 and TRBJ2-5; possibly TRBD1 for D (5 bases). This receptor was obtained from a human donor who had recovered from COVID-19. Sequenced: CD4+ T cells from blood, cultured in vitro. The CDR3 sequence: CAGSPSRGTQETQYF. The CDR3 coding sequence is TGCGCCGGCAGCCCATCAAGGGGCACCCAAGAGACCCAGTACTTC.